This section outlines one T cell receptor beta chain sequence together with its context. Its specificity is unknown. The data are from a study of T cells in women clearing cervical HPV infection. Broader study findings: Richness plus V gene abundances separated cases from controls with AUC about 0.8.

Sequenced by immunoSEQ multiplex PCR; TCRdb stores in-frame clones only, minus some. The sample totals about 22,000 clones; its top ten clones hold approximately 5.4%. The specimen was blood buffy coat. The TCR was taken from a woman aged 18 to 75 with a cervical HPV16 infection that either progressed to CIN3+ or cleared (not recorded which).

CDR3 DNA (partial): TGTGCCAGCAGCCCACAGATACAAGAGACC. Translating it yields CASSPQIQET. The full CDR3 protein reads CASSPQIQETQYF. The J gene is TRBJ2-5, the V gene TRBV5-4, with D hard to call. Sequencing ends 3 residues short of the CDR3 end; the germline J gene provides the rest. Germline CDR1 reads SGHNT; CDR2 reads YYREEE (reference sequence). This CDR3 is built from 13 residues. V gave up 4 bases and J gave up 2 bases, with 9 bases separating them.